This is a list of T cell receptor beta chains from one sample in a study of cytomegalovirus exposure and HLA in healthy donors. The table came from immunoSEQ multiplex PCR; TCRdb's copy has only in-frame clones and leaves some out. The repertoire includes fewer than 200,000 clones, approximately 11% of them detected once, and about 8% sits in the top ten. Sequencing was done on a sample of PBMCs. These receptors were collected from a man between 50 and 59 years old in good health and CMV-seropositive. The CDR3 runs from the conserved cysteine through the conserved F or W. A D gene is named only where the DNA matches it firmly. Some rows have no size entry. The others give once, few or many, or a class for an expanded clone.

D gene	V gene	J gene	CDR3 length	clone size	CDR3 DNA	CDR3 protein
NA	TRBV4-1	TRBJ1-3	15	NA	TGCGCCAGCAGCCCCCAGGGGTACTCTGGAAACACCATATATTTT	CASSPQGYSGNTIYF
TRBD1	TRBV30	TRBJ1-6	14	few	TGTGCCTGGAGGGGACAGGGGGCGAATTCACCCCTCCACTTT	CAWRGQGANSPLHF
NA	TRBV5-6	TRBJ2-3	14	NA	TGCGCCAGCAGCGCCGACAGGAGCACAGATACGCAGTATTTT	CASSADRSTDTQYF
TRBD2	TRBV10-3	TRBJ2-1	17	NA	TGTGCCATCAGTAAAAACCTCGAGCGGGGGGGTAACAATGAGCAGTTCTTC	CAISKNLERGGNNEQFF
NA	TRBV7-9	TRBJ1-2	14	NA	TGTGCCAGCAGCTTACAGGTAGCTAACTATGGCTACACCTTC	CASSLQVANYGYTF
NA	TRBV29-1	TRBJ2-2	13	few	TGCAGCGTAACCGGGACAAAAACCGGGGAGCTGTTTTTT	CSVTGTKTGELFF
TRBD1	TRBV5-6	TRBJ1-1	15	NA	TGTGCCAGCAGCGCCCGGGGACAGGGGAACACTGAAGCTTTCTTT	CASSARGQGNTEAFF
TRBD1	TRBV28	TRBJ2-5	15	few	TGTGCCAGCAGTCACGGACAGGGCCGATTCGAGACCCAGTACTTC	CASSHGQGRFETQYF
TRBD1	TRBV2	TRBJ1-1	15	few	TGTGCCAGCAGGGGGGCAGGGGGCTTGAACACTGAAGCTTTCTTT	CASRGAGGLNTEAFF
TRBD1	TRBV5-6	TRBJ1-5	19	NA	TGTGCCAGCAGCTTTTGGGTTGGTGGGACAGGGGGAAAGAATCAGCCCCAGCATTTT	CASSFWVGGTGGKNQPQHF
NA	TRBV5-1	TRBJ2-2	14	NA	TGCGCCAGCACCATACAGGGAACGACCGGGGAGCTGTTTTTT	CASTIQGTTGELFF
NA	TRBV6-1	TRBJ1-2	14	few	TGTGCCAGCAGATCGGGGACTTTTAACTATGGCTACACCTTC	CASRSGTFNYGYTF
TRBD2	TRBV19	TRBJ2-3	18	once	TGTGCCAGTAGTATACTCAGAAGCGGGGGCGGTAGCACAGATACGCAGTATTTT	CASSILRSGGGSTDTQYF
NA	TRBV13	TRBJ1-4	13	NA	TGTGCCAGCAGCTTAGGGGGAGTGGAAAAACTGTTTTTT	CASSLGGVEKLFF
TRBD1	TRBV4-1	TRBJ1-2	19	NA	TGCGCCAGCAGCCAAGAAGGAAGAGGGGGCGATATATGGGGCTATGGCTACACCTTC	CASSQEGRGGDIWGYGYTF
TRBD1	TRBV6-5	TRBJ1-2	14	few	TGTGCCAGCACTGAGAAAGGGGGCAGCTATGGCTACACCTTC	CASTEKGGSYGYTF
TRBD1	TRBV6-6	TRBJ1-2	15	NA	TGTGCCAGCAGTTACCAAGGACAGGGGAACTATGGCTACACCTTC	CASSYQGQGNYGYTF
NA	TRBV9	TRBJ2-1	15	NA	TGTGCCAGCAGCGCCGGGTCAGAACTTTACAATGAGCAGTTCTTC	CASSAGSELYNEQFF
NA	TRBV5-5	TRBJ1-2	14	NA	TGTGCCAGCAGCTCATCCGGAGCTAACTATGGCTACACCTTC	CASSSSGANYGYTF
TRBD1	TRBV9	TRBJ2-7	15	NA	TGTGCCAGCAGCACAGGGACAGGGGGCTTCCACGAGCAGTACTTC	CASSTGTGGFHEQYF
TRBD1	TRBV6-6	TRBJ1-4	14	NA	TGTGCCAGCAGTGGGACAGTCAAGAATGAAAAACTGTTTTTT	CASSGTVKNEKLFF
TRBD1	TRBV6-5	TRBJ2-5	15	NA	TGTGCCAGCAGTTACGGGGGACAGGGACAAGAGACCCAGTACTTC	CASSYGGQGQETQYF
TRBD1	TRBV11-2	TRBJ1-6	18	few	TGTGCCAGCAGCACCCTAGGTCGGGGGACAGGTCGAGGTTCACCCCTCCACTTT	CASSTLGRGTGRGSPLHF
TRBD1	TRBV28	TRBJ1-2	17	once	TGTGCCAGCAGTTTAACTGGTAGTTCGACAGGGAATTATGGCTACACCTTC	CASSLTGSSTGNYGYTF
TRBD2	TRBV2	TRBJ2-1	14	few	TGTGCCAGCAGTGCCCTAGCGGGGGCTAATGAGCAGTTCTTC	CASSALAGANEQFF
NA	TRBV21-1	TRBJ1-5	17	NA	TGTGCCAGCAGGTCCCGGAGGGACAGGGACCTTAATCAGCCCCAGCATTTT	CASRSRRDRDLNQPQHF
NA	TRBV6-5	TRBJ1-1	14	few	TGTGCCAGCAGACGTGACCCCGGACAGACTGAAGCTTTCTTT	CASRRDPGQTEAFF
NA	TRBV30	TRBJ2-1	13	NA	TGTGCCTGGAGTGTGGTAGCGCCCAATGAGCAGTTCTTC	CAWSVVAPNEQFF
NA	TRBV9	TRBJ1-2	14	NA	TGTGCCAGCAGCGTAGGGGACAAGAACTATGGCTACACCTTC	CASSVGDKNYGYTF
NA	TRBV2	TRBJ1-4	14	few	TGTGCCAGCAGCCTAGGGGGTTGGGATGAAAAACTGTTTTTT	CASSLGGWDEKLFF
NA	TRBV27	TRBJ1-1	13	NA	TGTGCCAGCAGTTTATACAGTGACACTGAAGCTTTCTTT	CASSLYSDTEAFF
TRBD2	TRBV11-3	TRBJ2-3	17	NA	TGTGCCAGCAGCACCCGACTAGCGGGGGGGCTGGCAGATACGCAGTATTTT	CASSTRLAGGLADTQYF
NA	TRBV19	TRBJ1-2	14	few	TGTGCCAGTAGTCCAATAGCCGGAAACTATGGCTACACCTTC	CASSPIAGNYGYTF
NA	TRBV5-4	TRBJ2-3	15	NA	TGTGCCAGCAGCTTGGGCGGGGGCCCGTCCGATACGCAGTATTTT	CASSLGGGPSDTQYF
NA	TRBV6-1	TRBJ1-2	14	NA	TGTGCCAGCAGTGAATACAGGGACAACTATGGCTACACCTTC	CASSEYRDNYGYTF
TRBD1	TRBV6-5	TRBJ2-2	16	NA	TGTGCCAGCAGTTACCCTGCGGGACAGGGCACCGGGGAGCTGTTTTTT	CASSYPAGQGTGELFF
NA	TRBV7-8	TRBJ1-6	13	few	TGTGCCAGCAGCTTAGACAGGGAACAAACCCTCCACTTT	CASSLDREQTLHF
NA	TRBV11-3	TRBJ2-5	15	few	TGTGCCAGCAGCCCTGGGGGGGCCCTTCAAGAGACCCAGTACTTC	CASSPGGALQETQYF
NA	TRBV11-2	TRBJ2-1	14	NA	TGTGCCAGCAGCTTGGGGGGACCGGGCAATGAGCAGTTCTTC	CASSLGGPGNEQFF
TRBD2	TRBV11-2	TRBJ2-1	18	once	TGTGCCAGCAGCTTAGGGCCTCCGGGACTAGCGGGTTACAATGAGCAGTTCTTC	CASSLGPPGLAGYNEQFF
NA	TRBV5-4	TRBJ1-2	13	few	TGTGCCAGCAGCACCCCCGGGAACTATGGCTACACCTTC	CASSTPGNYGYTF
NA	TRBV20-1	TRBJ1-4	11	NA	TGCATCGGTTTGGAGGGGGGGAAACTGTTTTTT	CIGLEGGKLFF
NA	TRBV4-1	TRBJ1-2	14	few	TGCGCCAGCAGCGGCCATTTTGCTAACTATGGCTACACCTTC	CASSGHFANYGYTF
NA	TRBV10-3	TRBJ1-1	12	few	TGTGCCATCAGTGATAGAGAGACTGAAGCTTTCTTT	CAISDRETEAFF
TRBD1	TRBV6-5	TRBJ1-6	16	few	TGTGCCAGCAGTTACGGTTGGACAGGGGAAATGTCACCCCTCCACTTT	CASSYGWTGEMSPLHF
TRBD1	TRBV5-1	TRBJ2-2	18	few	TGCGCCAGCAGCTTCCCTGACAGGGGCGCGGTAAGGACCGGGGAGCTGTTTTTT	CASSFPDRGAVRTGELFF
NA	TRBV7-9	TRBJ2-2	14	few	TGTGCCAGCCTCCCGACAGCGAACACCGGGGAGCTGTTTTTT	CASLPTANTGELFF
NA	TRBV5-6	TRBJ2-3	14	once	TGTGCCAGCAGCTTGACTGGGGCCCCAGATACGCAGTATTTT	CASSLTGAPDTQYF
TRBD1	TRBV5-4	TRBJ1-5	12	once	TGTGCCAGCAGCCTAGACAGGGAGCCCCAGCATTTT	CASSLDREPQHF
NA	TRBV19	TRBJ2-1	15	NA	TGTGCCAGTGTCCCGGGGGTTAGCTCCTACAATGAGCAGTTCTTC	CASVPGVSSYNEQFF
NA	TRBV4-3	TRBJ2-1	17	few	TGCGCCAGCAGCCAAGGGCCGGGGGGACCGGTAGGGGGTGAGCAGTTCTTC	CASSQGPGGPVGGEQFF
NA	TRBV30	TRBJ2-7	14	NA	TGTGCCTGGAGTTCCCGCAGACGACTCTACGAGCAGTACTTC	CAWSSRRRLYEQYF
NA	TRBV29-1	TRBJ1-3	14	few	TGCAGCGTTGTTAGCGAGCATCCAGGAAACACCATATATTTT	CSVVSEHPGNTIYF
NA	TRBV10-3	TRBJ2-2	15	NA	TGTGCCATCAGGGACGGGACAAGAAACACCGGGGAGCTGTTTTTT	CAIRDGTRNTGELFF
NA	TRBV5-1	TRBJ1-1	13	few	TGCGCCAGCAGCCCTAGCGGGGACACTGAAGCTTTCTTT	CASSPSGDTEAFF
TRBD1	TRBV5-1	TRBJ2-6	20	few	TGCGCCAGCAGCTTGGGCCGACAGGGTCAAACCTTCTCTGGGGCCAACGTCCTGACTTTC	CASSLGRQGQTFSGANVLTF
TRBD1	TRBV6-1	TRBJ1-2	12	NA	TGTGCCAGCCTCGACAGGGCGGCTGGCTACACCTTC	CASLDRAAGYTF
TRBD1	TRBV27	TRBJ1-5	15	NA	TGTGCCAGCAGTTCGGGACAGGATAGCAATCAGCCCCAGCATTTT	CASSSGQDSNQPQHF
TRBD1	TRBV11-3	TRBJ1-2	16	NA	TGTGCCAGCAGCTTAGGCCCCAGGACAGGGCCTCATGACTACACCTTC	CASSLGPRTGPHDYTF